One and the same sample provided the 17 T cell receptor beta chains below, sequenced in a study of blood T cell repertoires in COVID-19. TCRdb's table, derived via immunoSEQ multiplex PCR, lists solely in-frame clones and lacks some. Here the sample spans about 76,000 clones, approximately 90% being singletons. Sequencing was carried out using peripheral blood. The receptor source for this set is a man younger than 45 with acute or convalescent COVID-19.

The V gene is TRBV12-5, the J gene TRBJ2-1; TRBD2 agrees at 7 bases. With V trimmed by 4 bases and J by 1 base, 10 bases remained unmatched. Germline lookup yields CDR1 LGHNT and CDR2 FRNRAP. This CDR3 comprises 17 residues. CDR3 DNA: TGTGCTAGTGGTTCTAAGGCGGGAGATGGATCCTACAATGAGCAGTTCTTC. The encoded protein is CASGSKAGDGSYNEQFF.

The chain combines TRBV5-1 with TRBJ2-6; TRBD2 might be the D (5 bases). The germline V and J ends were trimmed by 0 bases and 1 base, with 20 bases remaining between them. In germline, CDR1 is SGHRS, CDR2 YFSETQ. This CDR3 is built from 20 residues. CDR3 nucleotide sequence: TGCGCCAGCAGCTTGGTATCGTCCAGCGGTGTACCATCTGGGGCCAACGTCCTGACTTTC. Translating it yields CASSLVSSSGVPSGANVLTF. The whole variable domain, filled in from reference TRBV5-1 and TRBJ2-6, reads KAGVTQTPRYLIKTRGQQVTLSCSPISGHRSVSWYQQTPGQGLQFLFEYFSETQRNKGNFPGRFSGRQFSNSRSEMNVSTLELGDSALYLCASSLVSSSGVPSGANVLTFGAGSRLTVL.

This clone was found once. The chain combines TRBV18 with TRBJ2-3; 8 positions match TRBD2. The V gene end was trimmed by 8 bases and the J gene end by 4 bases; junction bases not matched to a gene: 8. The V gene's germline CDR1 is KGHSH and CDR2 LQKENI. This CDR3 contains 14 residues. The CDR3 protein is CASRETGGADTQYF. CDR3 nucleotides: TGTGCCAGCCGAGAGACGGGAGGGGCAGATACGCAGTATTTT. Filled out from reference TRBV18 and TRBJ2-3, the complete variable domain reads NAGVMQNPRHLVRRRGQEARLRCSPMKGHSHVYWYRQLPEEGLKFMVYLQKENIIDESGMPKERFSAEFPKEGPSILRIQQVVRGDSAAYFCASRETGGADTQYFGPGTRLTVL.

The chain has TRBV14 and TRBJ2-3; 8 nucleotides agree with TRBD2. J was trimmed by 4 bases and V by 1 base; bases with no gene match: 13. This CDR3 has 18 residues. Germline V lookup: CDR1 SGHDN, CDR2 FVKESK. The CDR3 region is CASSQGPYREGPPDTQYF. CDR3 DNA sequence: TGTGCCAGCAGCCAAGGGCCTTATCGGGAGGGCCCTCCAGATACGCAGTATTTT.

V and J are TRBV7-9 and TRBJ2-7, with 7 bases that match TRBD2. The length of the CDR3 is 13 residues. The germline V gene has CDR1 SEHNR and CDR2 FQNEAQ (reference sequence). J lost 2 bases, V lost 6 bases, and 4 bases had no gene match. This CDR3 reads CASSRGSTYEQYF. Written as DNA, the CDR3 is TGTGCCAGCAGTCGCGGGAGTACCTACGAGCAGTACTTC.

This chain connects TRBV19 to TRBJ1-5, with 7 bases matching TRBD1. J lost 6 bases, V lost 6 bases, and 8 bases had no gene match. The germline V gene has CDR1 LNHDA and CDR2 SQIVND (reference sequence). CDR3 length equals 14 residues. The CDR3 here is CASSSGGGSQPQHF. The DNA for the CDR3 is TGTGCCAGTAGCTCAGGGGGAGGTAGTCAGCCCCAGCATTTT.

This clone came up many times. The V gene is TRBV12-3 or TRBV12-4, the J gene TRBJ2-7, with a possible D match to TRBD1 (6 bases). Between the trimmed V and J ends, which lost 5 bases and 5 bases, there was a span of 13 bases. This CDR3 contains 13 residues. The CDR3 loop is CASSPHTGNEQYF. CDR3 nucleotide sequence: TGTGCCAGCAGTCCCCACACAGGGAACGAGCAGTACTTC.

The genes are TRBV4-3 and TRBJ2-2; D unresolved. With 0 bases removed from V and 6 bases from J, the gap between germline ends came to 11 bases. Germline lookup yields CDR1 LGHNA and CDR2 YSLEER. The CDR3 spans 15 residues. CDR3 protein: CASSQETGVAGELFF. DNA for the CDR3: TGCGCCAGCAGCCAAGAGACCGGAGTTGCCGGGGAGCTGTTTTTT.

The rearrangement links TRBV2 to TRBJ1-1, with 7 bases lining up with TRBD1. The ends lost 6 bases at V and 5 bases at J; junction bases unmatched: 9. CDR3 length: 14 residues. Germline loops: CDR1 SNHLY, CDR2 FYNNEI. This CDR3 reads CASRKQGIVTEAFF. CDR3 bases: TGTGCCAGCAGGAAACAGGGGATTGTGACTGAAGCTTTCTTT.

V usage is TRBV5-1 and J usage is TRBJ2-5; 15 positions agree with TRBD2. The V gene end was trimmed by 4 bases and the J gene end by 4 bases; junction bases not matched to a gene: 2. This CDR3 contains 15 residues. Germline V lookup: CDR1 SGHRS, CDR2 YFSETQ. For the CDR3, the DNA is TGCGCCAGCAGCGAGGGACTAGCGGGAGGAGAGACCCAGTACTTC. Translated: CASSEGLAGGETQYF.

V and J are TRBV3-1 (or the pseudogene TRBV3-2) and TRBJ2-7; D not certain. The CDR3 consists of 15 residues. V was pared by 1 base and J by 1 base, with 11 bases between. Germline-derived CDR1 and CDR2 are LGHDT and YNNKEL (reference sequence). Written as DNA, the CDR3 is TGTGCCAGCAGCCAAGGGGCGACACCTTCCTACGAGCAGTACTTC. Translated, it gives CASSQGATPSYEQYF.

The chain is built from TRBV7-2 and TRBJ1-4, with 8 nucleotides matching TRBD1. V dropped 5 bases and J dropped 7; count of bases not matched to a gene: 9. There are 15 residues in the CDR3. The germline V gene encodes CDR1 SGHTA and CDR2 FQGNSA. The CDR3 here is CASSPQGALSEKLFF. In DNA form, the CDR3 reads TGTGCCAGCAGCCCCCAGGGGGCGCTTTCTGAAAAACTGTTTTTT.

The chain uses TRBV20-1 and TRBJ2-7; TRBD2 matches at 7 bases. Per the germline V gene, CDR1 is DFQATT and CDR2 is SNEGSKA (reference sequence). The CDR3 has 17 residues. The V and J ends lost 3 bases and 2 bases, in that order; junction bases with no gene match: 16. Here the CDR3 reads CSASDFGGGSTTYEQYF. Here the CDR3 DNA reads TGCAGTGCTAGTGATTTTGGGGGGGGATCCACAACCTACGAGCAGTACTTC.

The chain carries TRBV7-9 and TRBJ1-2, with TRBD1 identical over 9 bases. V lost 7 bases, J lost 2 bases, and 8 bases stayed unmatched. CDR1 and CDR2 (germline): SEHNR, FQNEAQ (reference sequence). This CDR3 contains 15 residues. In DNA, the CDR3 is TGTGCCAGCAACCTAAACGGACAGGGGAACTATGGCTACACCTTC. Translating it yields CASNLNGQGNYGYTF.

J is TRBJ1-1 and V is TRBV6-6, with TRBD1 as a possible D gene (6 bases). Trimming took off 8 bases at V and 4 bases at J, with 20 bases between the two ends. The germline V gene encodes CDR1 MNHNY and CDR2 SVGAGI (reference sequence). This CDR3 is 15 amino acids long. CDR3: CASANVRGGVTEAFF. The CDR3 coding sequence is TGTGCCAGCGCCAACGTAAGAGGGGGGGTCACTGAAGCTTTCTTT.

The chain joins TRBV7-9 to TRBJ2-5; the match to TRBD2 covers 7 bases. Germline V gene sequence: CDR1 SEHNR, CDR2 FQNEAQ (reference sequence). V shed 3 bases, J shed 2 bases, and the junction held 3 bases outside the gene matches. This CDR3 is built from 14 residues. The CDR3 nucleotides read TGTGCCAGCAGCTTGGCTAGCGGACAAGAGACCCAGTACTTC. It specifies CASSLASGQETQYF.

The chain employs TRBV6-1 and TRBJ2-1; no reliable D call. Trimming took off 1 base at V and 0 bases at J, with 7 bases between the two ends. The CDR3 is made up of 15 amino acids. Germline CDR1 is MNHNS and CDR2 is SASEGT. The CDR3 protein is CASSEVWSSYNEQFF. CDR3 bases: TGTGCCAGCAGTGAAGTCTGGAGCTCCTACAATGAGCAGTTCTTC.